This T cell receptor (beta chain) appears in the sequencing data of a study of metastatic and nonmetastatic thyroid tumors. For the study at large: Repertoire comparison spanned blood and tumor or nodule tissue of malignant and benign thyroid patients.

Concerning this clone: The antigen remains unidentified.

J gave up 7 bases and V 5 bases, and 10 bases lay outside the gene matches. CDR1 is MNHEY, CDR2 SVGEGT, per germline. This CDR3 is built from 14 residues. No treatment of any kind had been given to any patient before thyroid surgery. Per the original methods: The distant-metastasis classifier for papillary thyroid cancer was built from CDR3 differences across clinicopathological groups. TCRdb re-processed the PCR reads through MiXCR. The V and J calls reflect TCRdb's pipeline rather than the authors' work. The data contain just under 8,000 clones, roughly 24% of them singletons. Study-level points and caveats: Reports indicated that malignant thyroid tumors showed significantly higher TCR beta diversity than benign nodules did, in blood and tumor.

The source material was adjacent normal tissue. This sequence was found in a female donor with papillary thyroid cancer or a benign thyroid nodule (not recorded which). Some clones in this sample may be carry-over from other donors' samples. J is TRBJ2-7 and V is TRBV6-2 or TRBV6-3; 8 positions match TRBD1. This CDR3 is CASSLQGGLGEQYF. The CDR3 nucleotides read TGTGCCAGCAGTCTACAGGGGGGATTGGGGGAGCAGTACTTC.